The T cell receptor beta chain described here comes from a study of blood T cell repertoires in COVID-19. V lost 2 bases and J lost 5, with 15 bases in between. The germline V gene encodes CDR1 MNHNS and CDR2 SASEGT. The CDR3 totals 15 residues. Measured with immunoSEQ multiplex PCR; TCRdb has only the in-frame clones, and not every one. The sample holds about 150,000 clones, less than 90% seen once. Recruits, aged about 18 to 95 years, lived in 24 US areas. Recovery among Cohort 3 donors was established by two negative PCRs, clearance, or symptom resolution. This receptor was taken from a woman aged 45-59 years who had recovered from COVID-19. The sample was PBMCs or T cells enriched from blood (not recorded which). The rearrangement joins TRBV6-1 to TRBJ1-2; unclear D gene. The CDR3 region has the DNA TGTGCCAGCAGTGAAAGCCGCGCGGTCGGGTATGGCTACACCTTC. Its protein product is CASSESRAVGYGYTF.